Each of the 10 T cell receptor beta chains below was sequenced from the same sample in a study of T cells in AML relapse after transplant. A modified RACE PCR on RNA, not multiplex PCR, amplified the TCR chains. TCRdb re-called the PCR reads with MiXCR, one entry per CDR3 protein. This table has 900 to 1,300 distinct CDR3 sequences, 15% to 20% appearing once. Sequencing used bone marrow. The receptors were gathered from a human donor in good health.

This clonotype was detected only a few times. The CDR3 nucleotides read TGCAGTGCTGTTATAGCGGGAGGGCGGAGTGAGCAGTTCTTC. Amino acid sequence: CSAVIAGGRSEQFF. J is TRBJ2-1 and V is TRBV20-1; TRBD2 agrees at 11 bases. Trimming took 5 bases from V and 9 from J; bases not matched to a gene: 9. Germline V lookup: CDR1 DFQATT, CDR2 SNEGSKA (reference sequence). The length of the CDR3 is 14 residues.

By its share, this clonotype is large. The chain joins TRBV6-2 or TRBV6-3 to TRBJ2-1, with 8 bases matching TRBD1. V shed 2 bases and J 7 bases; nucleotides not matched to a gene: 7. The CDR3 is 15 residues long. The germline V gene encodes CDR1 MNHEY and CDR2 SVGEGT. This CDR3 reads CASSYLWTGMNEQFF. CDR3 bases: TGTGCCAGCAGTTACCTCTGGACAGGGATGAATGAGCAGTTCTTC.

This clonotype qualifies as medium-sized (0.01 to 0.1%). The genes are TRBV19 and TRBJ1-5; D gene uncertain. The CDR3 has 13 residues. Trimming removed 1 base at V and 7 bases at J, with 8 bases between. Germline CDR1 LNHDA, CDR2 SQIVND (reference sequence). CDR3 in amino acids: CASSIGHSQPQHF. The CDR3 coding sequence is TGTGCCAGTAGTATAGGGCACAGCCAGCCCCAGCATTTT.

This clonotype is labeled large. The J gene is TRBJ2-7, the V gene TRBV7-8, with D tentatively TRBD2 (6 bases). CDR3 length: 15 amino acids. CDR1 is SGHVS, CDR2 FQNEAQ, per germline. Trimming stripped 5 bases from V and 0 bases from J, with 14 bases between. The chain's CDR3 is CASSREGGFSYEQYV. CDR3 coding DNA: TGTGCCAGCAGCCGCGAGGGAGGCTTCTCCTACGAGCAGTACGTC.

By frequency in the sample, this clonotype is medium-sized. The chain links TRBV11-2 to TRBJ1-1; D gene uncertain. V was clipped by 3 bases and J by 8 bases, with 13 bases between them. CDR1 is SGHAT, CDR2 FQNNGV, per germline. This CDR3 has 13 amino acids. The DNA of the CDR3 is TGTGCCAGCAGCTTTAGTTTTGAGGGAGAAGCTTTCTTT. Its translation is CASSFSFEGEAFF.

This clonotype is deemed medium-sized. For the CDR3, the DNA is TGCGCCAGCAGCTCACTAGCGGGAGGAACCAATGAGCAGTTCTTC. This translates into CASSSLAGGTNEQFF. The rearrangement links TRBV5-1 to TRBJ2-1; 12 bases align to TRBD2. Trimming cost V 3 bases and J 6 bases; bases outside gene matches: 4. CDR3 length: 15 amino acids. Germline CDR1 and CDR2: SGHRS and YFSETQ.

This clonotype is labeled large. CDR3 residues: CASSYVGNGDYGYTF. CDR3 sequence (DNA): TGTGCCAGCAGTTACGTGGGAAATGGGGACTATGGCTACACCTTC. The genes are TRBV27 and TRBJ1-2; no definite D call. This CDR3 is built from 15 residues. Germline CDR1 and CDR2: MNHEY and SMNVEV (reference sequence). V was cut by 4 bases and J by 3 bases, with 15 bases left in between.

This clonotype ranks as medium-sized. The V gene is TRBV4-1, the J gene TRBJ2-3; D unresolved. Germline CDR1 MGHRA, CDR2 YSYEKL. Trimming removed 1 base from V and 1 base from J, with 9 bases in between. The CDR3 covers 15 residues. CDR3 protein: CASSQGAAGTDTQYF. The CDR3 region has the DNA TGCGCCAGCAGCCAAGGGGCGGCAGGCACAGATACGCAGTATTTT.

This clonotype counts as medium-sized. The chain couples TRBV20-1 to TRBJ1-1; TRBD1 might be the D (5 bases). Looked up from germline, CDR1 is DFQATT and CDR2 is SNEGSKA (reference sequence). This CDR3 is 13 amino acids long. Trimming took off 0 bases at V and 2 bases at J, with 7 bases between the two ends. CDR3 in DNA: TGCAGTGCTAGAGAGCAGGGTAACACTGAAGCTTTCTTT. Its protein is CSAREQGNTEAFF.

This rearrangement joins TRBV20-1 to TRBJ2-1; 9 positions match TRBD2. Germline trimming cut 5 bases from V and 9 bases from J; bases unmatched to any gene: 11. Looked up from germline, CDR1 is DFQATT and CDR2 is SNEGSKA (reference sequence). The CDR3 is 14 residues long. For the CDR3, the DNA is TGCAGTGCTGTTATGGCGGGAGGGCGGAGTGAGCAGTTCTTC. Its translation: CSAVMAGGRSEQFF.